Shown below are 15 T cell receptor beta chains from a single sample sequenced in a study of cytomegalovirus exposure and HLA in healthy donors. The PCR employed 60 Vbeta primers together with 13 Jbeta primers. Profiled with immunoSEQ multiplex PCR; TCRdb holds only in-frame clones, not every one. Of about 80,000 clones listed, more than 50% are singletons. The sample comprised PBMCs. The source of these receptors is a male donor in good health and CMV-seropositive.

This sequence joins TRBV9 and TRBJ1-1; D is unresolved. Trimming left V 4 bases short and J 1 base short, with 8 bases between. The CDR3 totals 13 residues. Germline V CDR1 and CDR2: SGDLS, YYNGEE. The CDR3 spells CASSPLPNTEAFF. The CDR3 DNA follows: TGTGCCAGCAGCCCCCTCCCGAACACTGAAGCTTTCTTT. Full variable domain (missing parts from reference TRBV9 and TRBJ1-1): DSGVTQTPKHLITATGQRVTLRCSPRSGDLSVYWYQQSLDQGLQFLIQYYNGEERAKGNILERFSAQQFPDLHSELNLSSLELGDSALYFCASSPLPNTEAFFGQGTRLTVV.

The sample holds a few counts of this clone. An end of the junction does not agree with germline; a read error may underlie this. CDR3 bases: TGTGCTAGCAGCCAACAGGGTATCCAAGAGACCCAGTACTTC. Residues: CASSQQGIQETQYF. The chain is built from TRBV7-7 and TRBJ2-5; weak D call: TRBD1 (6 bases). This CDR3 region has 14 residues. Germline CDR1 reads SSHAT; CDR2 reads FNYEAQ (reference sequence).

The chain combines TRBV7-2 with TRBJ1-4, with D possibly being TRBD1 (6 bases). This CDR3 comprises 14 residues. V lost 6 bases to trimming and J lost 4 bases, with 12 bases between them. Per germline, CDR1 SGHTA and CDR2 FQGNSA. The CDR3 loop reads CASRTDSLNEKLFF. CDR3 nucleotides: TGTGCCAGCAGGACGGACAGCCTTAATGAAAAACTGTTTTTT.

The gene calls are TRBV28 and TRBJ2-1, with D unclear. This CDR3 is 11 amino acids long. Germline V lookup: CDR1 MDHEN, CDR2 SYDVKM. Between the trimmed V and J ends, which lost 8 bases and 7 bases, there was a span of 9 bases. CDR3 nucleotide sequence: TGTGCCAGCGGAGTCTGGAATGAGCAGTTCTTC. The encoded protein is CASGVWNEQFF. The whole variable domain, remainder taken from reference TRBV28 and TRBJ2-1, is DVKVTQSSRYLVKRTGEKVFLECVQDMDHENMFWYRQDPGLGLRLIYFSYDVKMKEKGDIPEGYSVSREKKERFSLILESASTNQTSMYLCASGVWNEQFFGPGTRLTVL.

This chain joins TRBV28 and TRBJ1-1; D call uncertain. CDR3 length: 13 amino acids. With 11 bases removed from V and 0 bases from J, the gap between germline ends came to 13 bases. Germline V gene sequence: CDR1 MDHEN, CDR2 SYDVKM. The chain's CDR3 is CACHGSVNTEAFF. CDR3 sequence (DNA): TGTGCCTGCCACGGGTCAGTGAACACTGAAGCTTTCTTT. Combining the CDR3 with reference TRBV28 and TRBJ1-1 gives the whole variable domain DVKVTQSSRYLVKRTGEKVFLECVQDMDHENMFWYRQDPGLGLRLIYFSYDVKMKEKGDIPEGYSVSREKKERFSLILESASTNQTSMYLCACHGSVNTEAFFGQGTRLTVV.

This chain links TRBV5-6 with TRBJ1-2; 7 bases are a match to TRBD1. J lost 4 bases, V lost 4 bases, and 13 bases had no gene match. CDR1 is SGHDT and CDR2 is YYEEEE in the germline V gene. This CDR3 is built from 16 residues. The CDR3 here is CASSLLQLTGAYGYTF. For the CDR3, the DNA is TGTGCCAGCAGCCTTCTACAACTTACAGGGGCCTATGGCTACACCTTC. Complete variable domain (other parts from reference TRBV5-6 and TRBJ1-2): DAGVTQSPTHLIKTRGQQVTLRCSPKSGHDTVSWYQQALGQGPQFIFQYYEEEERQRGNFPDRFSGHQFPNYSSELNVNALLLGDSALYLCASSLLQLTGAYGYTFGSGTRLTVV.

This clone was seen only once. V is TRBV5-1 and J is TRBJ1-5; 10 bases align to TRBD1. CDR3 length equals 15 residues. V dropped 4 bases and J dropped 3; count of bases not matched to a gene: 4. Germline values: CDR1 SGHRS, CDR2 YFSETQ. CDR3 region: CASSPGTGDNQPQHF. CDR3 DNA: TGCGCCAGCAGCCCCGGGACAGGGGACAATCAGCCCCAGCATTTT. Drawing the rest from reference TRBV5-1 and TRBJ1-5, the complete variable domain is KAGVTQTPRYLIKTRGQQVTLSCSPISGHRSVSWYQQTPGQGLQFLFEYFSETQRNKGNFPGRFSGRQFSNSRSEMNVSTLELGDSALYLCASSPGTGDNQPQHFGDGTRLSIL.

J is TRBJ2-3 and V is TRBV9; TRBD2 is a possible D gene (6 bases). Germline V gene sequence: CDR1 SGDLS, CDR2 YYNGEE. The CDR3 is 14 residues long. Trimming cost V 3 bases and J 1 base, with 9 bases left between them. CDR3: CASSGDSGTDTQYF. CDR3 bases: TGTGCCAGCAGCGGGGACTCAGGCACAGATACGCAGTATTTT.

V and J are TRBV2 and TRBJ2-5, with D maybe TRBD2 (7 bases). The V gene's germline CDR1 is SNHLY and CDR2 FYNNEI. The CDR3 is 10 amino acids. CDR3 in DNA: TGTGCGGGGGGGCAGGAGACCCAGTACTTC. Residues: CAGGQETQYF.

The chain combines TRBV5-6 with TRBJ2-7; perhaps TRBD1 as D (5 bases). CDR3 length: 13 amino acids. Germline loops: CDR1 SGHDT, CDR2 YYEEEE. The germline V and J ends were trimmed by 0 bases and 4 bases, with 8 bases remaining between them. The CDR3 protein is CASSLAGPYEQYF. Written as DNA, the CDR3 is TGTGCCAGCAGCTTGGCAGGGCCGTACGAGCAGTACTTC.

V usage is TRBV28 and J usage is TRBJ2-2; 7 nucleotides align to TRBD2. This CDR3 is 17 amino acids long. CDR1 MDHEN and CDR2 SYDVKM come from the germline V gene. The J segment lost 7 bases and the V segment lost 6 bases, leaving 17 bases of the junction unmatched. Written as DNA, the CDR3 is TGTGCCAGCAGCCCGTTGGGATCGCAGCGGGGTGGCGGGGAGCTGTTTTTT. This translates into CASSPLGSQRGGGELFF.

The V call is TRBV4-2, the J call TRBJ2-1, with D perhaps TRBD2 (6 bases). Trimming pared 1 base from V and 1 base from J, leaving 11 bases between. Germline V gives CDR1 LGHNA, CDR2 YNFKEQ. This CDR3 has 16 amino acids. CDR3 protein: CASSQVEGGSYNEQFF. The CDR3 DNA follows: TGTGCCAGCAGCCAAGTGGAGGGCGGGTCCTACAATGAGCAGTTCTTC.

V and J are TRBV5-1 and TRBJ2-7; possible D gene TRBD1, 5 bases. The CDR3 is made up of 15 amino acids. Germline lookup yields CDR1 SGHRS and CDR2 YFSETQ. The ends were cut back, 0 bases at V and 1 base at J, with 11 bases in the middle. In DNA form, the CDR3 reads TGCGCCAGCAGCTTGGTTCAGGGTGGTTCCTACGAGCAGTACTTC. Its protein is CASSLVQGGSYEQYF.

The chain employs TRBV1 and TRBJ2-1; TRBD2, the table's D call, lacks a check against the DNA. TRBV1 is given as a pseudogene. CDR3 length equals 17 residues. CDR3 sequence: CTSSQREAPNGDNEQFF. Written as DNA, the CDR3 is TGCACCAGCAGCCAACGGGAGGCCCCCAATGGGGACAATGAGCAGTTCTTC.

On this clone: Sequence at one end of the junction differs from germline and may be a read error. The chain is built from TRBV6-5 and TRBJ1-2; D remains unclear. The CDR3 contains 14 residues. Germline CDR1 is MNHEY and CDR2 is SVGAGI. CDR3: CASSDLTRSYGYPF. DNA for the CDR3: TGTGCCAGCAGTGATCTCACTAGGAGCTATGGCTACCCCTTC.